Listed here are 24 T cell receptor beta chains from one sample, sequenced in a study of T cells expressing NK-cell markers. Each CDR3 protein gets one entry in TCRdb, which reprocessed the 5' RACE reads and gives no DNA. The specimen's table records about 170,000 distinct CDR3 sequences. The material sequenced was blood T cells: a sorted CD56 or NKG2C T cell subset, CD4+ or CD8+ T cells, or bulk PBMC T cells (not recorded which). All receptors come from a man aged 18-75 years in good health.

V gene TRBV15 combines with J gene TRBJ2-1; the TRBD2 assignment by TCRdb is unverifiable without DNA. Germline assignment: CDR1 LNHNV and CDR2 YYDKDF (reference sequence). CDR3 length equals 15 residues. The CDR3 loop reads CATSGGSRGYNEQFF.

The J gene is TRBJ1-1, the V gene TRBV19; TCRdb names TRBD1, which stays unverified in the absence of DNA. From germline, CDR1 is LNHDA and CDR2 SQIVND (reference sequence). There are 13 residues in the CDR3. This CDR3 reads CASAGHPGTEAFF.

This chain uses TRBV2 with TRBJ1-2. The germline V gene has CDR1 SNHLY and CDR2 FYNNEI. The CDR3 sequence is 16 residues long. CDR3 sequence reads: CASSAPGEGRDYGYTF.

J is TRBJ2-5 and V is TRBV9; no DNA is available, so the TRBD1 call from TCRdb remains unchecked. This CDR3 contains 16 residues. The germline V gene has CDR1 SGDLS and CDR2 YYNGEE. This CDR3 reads CASSVEDMVGEETQYF.

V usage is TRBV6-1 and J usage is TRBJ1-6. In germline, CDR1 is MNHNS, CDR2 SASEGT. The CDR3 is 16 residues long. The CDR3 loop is CASSDGTYRYNSPLHF.

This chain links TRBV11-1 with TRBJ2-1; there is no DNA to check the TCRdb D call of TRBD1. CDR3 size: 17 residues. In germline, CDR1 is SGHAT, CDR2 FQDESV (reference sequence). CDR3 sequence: CASSPPRVVSSYNEQFF. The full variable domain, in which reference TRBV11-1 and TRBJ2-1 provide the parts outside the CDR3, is EAEVAQSPRYKITEKSQAVAFWCDPISGHATLYWYRQILGQGPELLVQFQDESVVDDSQLPKDRFSAERLKGVDSTLKIQPAELGDSAMYLCASSPPRVVSSYNEQFFGPGTRLTVL.

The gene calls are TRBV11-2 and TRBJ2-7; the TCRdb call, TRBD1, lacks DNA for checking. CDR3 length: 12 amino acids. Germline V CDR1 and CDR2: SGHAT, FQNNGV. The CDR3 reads CATEGSSYEQYF. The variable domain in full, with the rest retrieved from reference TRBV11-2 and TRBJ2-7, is EAGVAQSPRYKIIEKRQSVAFWCNPISGHATLYWYQQILGQGPKLLIQFQNNGVVDDSQLPKDRFSAERLKGVDSTLKIQPAKLEDSAVYLCATEGSSYEQYFGPGTRLTVT.

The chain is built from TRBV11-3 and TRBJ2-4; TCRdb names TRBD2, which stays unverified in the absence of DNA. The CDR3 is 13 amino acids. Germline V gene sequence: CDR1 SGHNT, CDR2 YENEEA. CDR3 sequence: CASSFHEGSTQYF.

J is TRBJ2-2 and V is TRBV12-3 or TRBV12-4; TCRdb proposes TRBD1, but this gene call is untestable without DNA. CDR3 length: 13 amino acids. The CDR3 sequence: CASRPQGTGELFF.

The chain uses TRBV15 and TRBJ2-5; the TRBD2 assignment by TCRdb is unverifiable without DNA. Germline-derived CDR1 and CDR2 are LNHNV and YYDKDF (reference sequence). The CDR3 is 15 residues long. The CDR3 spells CATSRDRGKQETQYF. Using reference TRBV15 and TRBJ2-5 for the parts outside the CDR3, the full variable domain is DAMVIQNPRYQVTQFGKPVTLSCSQTLNHNVMYWYQQKSSQAPKLLFHYYDKDFNNEADTPDNFQSRRPNTSFCFLDIRSPGLGDTAMYLCATSRDRGKQETQYFGPGTRLLVL.

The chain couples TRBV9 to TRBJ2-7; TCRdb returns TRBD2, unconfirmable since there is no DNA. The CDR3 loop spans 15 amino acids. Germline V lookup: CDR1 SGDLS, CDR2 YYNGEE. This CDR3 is CASSVGGTSGYEQYF.

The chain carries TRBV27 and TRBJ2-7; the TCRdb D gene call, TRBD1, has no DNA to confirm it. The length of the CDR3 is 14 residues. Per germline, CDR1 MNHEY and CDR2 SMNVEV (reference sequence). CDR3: CASSSFPGQFAQYF.

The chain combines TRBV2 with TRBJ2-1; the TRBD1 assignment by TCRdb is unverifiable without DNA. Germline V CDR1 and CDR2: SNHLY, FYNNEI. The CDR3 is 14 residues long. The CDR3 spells CASSETGEWGKQFF.

The CDR3 here is CASSRYSGQLNTGELFF. The rearrangement joins TRBV6-2 or TRBV6-3 to TRBJ2-2; TCRdb proposes TRBD1, but this gene call is untestable without DNA. This CDR3 region has 17 residues. The germline CDR1 and CDR2 sequences are MNHEY and SVGEGT.

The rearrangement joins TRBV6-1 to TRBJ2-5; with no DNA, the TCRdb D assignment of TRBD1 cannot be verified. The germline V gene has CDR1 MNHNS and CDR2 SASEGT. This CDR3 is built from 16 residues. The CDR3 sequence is CASSEALDSVKETQYF.

The CDR3 sequence is CASSLRQRNSNQPQHF. The chain recombines TRBV6-1 with TRBJ1-5; TCRdb designates TRBD1, a call that cannot be tested without DNA. Germline loops: CDR1 MNHNS, CDR2 SASEGT. This CDR3 is built from 16 residues.

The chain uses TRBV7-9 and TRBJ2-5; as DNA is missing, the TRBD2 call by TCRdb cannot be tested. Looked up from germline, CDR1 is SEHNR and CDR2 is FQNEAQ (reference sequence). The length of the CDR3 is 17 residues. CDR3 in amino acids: CASRRTSGDYYFETQYF.

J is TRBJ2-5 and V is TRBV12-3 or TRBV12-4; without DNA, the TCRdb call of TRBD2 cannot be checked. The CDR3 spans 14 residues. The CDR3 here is CASTPLAGRETQYF.

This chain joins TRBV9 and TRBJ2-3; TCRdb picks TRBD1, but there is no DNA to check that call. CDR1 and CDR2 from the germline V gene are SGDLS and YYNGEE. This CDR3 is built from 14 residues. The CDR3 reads CASSVGTTQDTQYF.

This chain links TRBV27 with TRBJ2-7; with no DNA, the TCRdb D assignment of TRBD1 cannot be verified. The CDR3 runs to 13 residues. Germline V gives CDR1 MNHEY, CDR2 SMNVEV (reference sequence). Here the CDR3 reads CAAGGGPPYEQYF.

The CDR3 protein is CASSLEPDPRDFGYTF. V gene TRBV5-1 combines with J gene TRBJ1-2. Germline V gene sequence: CDR1 SGHRS, CDR2 YFSETQ. The CDR3 is made up of 16 amino acids. Complete variable domain (other parts from reference TRBV5-1 and TRBJ1-2): KAGVTQTPRYLIKTRGQQVTLSCSPISGHRSVSWYQQTPGQGLQFLFEYFSETQRNKGNFPGRFSGRQFSNSRSEMNVSTLELGDSALYLCASSLEPDPRDFGYTFGSGTRLTVV.

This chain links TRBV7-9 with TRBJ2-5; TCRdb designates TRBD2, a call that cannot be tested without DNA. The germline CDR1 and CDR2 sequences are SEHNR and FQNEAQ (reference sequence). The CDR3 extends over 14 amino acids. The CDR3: CASRSTSNQETQYF.

CDR3 sequence reads: CASIGGSLTEAFF. The chain joins TRBV2 to TRBJ1-1. The germline gives CDR1 SNHLY, CDR2 FYNNEI. The CDR3 is 13 amino acids.

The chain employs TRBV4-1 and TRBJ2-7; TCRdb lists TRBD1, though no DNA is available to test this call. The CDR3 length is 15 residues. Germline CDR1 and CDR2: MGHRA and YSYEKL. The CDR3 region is CASSQGKAGQGEQYF.